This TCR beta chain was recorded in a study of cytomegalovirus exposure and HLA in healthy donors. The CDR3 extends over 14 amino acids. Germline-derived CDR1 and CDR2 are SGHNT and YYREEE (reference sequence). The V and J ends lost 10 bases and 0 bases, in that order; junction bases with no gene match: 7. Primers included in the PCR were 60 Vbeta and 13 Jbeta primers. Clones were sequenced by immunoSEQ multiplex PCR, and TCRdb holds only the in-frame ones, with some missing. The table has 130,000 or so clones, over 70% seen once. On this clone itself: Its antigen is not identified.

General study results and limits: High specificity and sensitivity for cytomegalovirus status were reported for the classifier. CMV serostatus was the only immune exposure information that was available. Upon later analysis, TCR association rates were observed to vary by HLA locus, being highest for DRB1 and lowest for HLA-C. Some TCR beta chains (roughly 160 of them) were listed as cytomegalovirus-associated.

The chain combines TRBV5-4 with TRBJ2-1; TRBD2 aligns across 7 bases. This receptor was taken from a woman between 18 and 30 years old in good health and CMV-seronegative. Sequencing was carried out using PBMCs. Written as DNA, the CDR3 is TGTGCCTCCCGGCGGGAGAGCTCCTACAATGAGCAGTTCTTC. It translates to CASRRESSYNEQFF.